This T cell receptor (beta chain) is drawn from a study of T cells after somatic rescue of genetic block. The CDR3 has 15 amino acids. With 10 bases removed from V and 1 base from J, the gap between germline ends came to 17 bases. In germline, CDR1 is MNHEY, CDR2 SVGAGI. TCRdb's table, derived via immunoSEQ multiplex PCR, lists solely in-frame clones and lacks some. Counted here are about 88,000 clones, around 90% occurring once; the ten biggest clones make up roughly 1.5%. The TCR was taken from a woman aged 18-35 years. The source material was peripheral blood mononuclear cells (PBMCs). V usage is TRBV6-5 and J usage is TRBJ1-5, with D uncertain. The CDR3 loop is CATLPSGGSNQPQHF. CDR3 DNA sequence: TGTGCCACCCTTCCCTCCGGTGGCAGCAATCAGCCCCAGCATTTT.